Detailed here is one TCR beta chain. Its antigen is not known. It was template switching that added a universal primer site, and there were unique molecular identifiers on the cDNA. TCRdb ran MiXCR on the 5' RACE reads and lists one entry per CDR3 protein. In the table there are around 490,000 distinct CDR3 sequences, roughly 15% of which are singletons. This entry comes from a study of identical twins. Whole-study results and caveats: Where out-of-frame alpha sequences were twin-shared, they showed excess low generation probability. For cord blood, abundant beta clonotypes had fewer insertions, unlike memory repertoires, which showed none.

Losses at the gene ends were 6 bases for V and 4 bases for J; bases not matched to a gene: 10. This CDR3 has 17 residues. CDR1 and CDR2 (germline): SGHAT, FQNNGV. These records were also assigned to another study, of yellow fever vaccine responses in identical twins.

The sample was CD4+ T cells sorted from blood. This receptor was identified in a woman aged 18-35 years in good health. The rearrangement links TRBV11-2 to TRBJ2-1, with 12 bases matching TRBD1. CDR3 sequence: CASSTPRGQGAYNEQFF. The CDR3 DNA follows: TGTGCCAGCAGTACCCCGAGGGGACAGGGGGCTTACAATGAGCAGTTCTTC.